This is a list of T cell receptor beta chains from one sample in a study of T-cell memory formation after mild COVID-19. TCRdb re-analysed the 5' RACE reads in MiXCR, keeping a single row per CDR3 protein. The table includes around 370,000 distinct CDR3 sequences, roughly 21% detected once. Sequencing input: PBMCs or a T cell subset sorted from them (not recorded which). These receptors were collected from an adult woman who had mild COVID-19 (a few samples of this study predate the infection). Cell type and time point are not known. CDR3s include the opening cysteine and the closing phenylalanine or tryptophan. The D gene is left open where the match is weak. Rows may omit the clone size; those that give it use once, few, many or a size class.

TRBD1	few	17	TRBJ1-5	TRBV20-1	CSARVVRTGYSNQPQHF	TGCAGTGCTAGAGTGGTCAGGACAGGATATAGCAATCAGCCCCAGCATTTT
TRBD1	few	17	TRBJ1-5	TRBV6-2/TRBV6-3	CASSYGQGKYSNQPQHF	TGTGCCAGCAGTTACGGACAGGGAAAGTATAGCAATCAGCCCCAGCATTTT
NA	few	17	TRBJ2-2	TRBV11-2	CASSLKLRTTNTGELFF	TGTGCCAGCAGCTTAAAACTTCGGACGACGAACACCGGGGAGCTGTTTTTT
TRBD1	NA	14	TRBJ2-1	TRBV29-1	CSVALGQGNNEQFF	TGCAGCGTTGCGTTGGGACAGGGAAACAATGAGCAGTTCTTC
NA	NA	17	TRBJ2-2	TRBV15	CATSRAGLFGNTGELFF	TGTGCCACCAGCAGAGCGGGTCTTTTTGGAAACACCGGGGAGCTGTTTTTT
TRBD1	few	15	TRBJ2-7	TRBV11-3	CASSLEGQGSYEQYF	TGTGCCAGCAGCCTAGAGGGACAGGGGTCCTACGAGCAGTACTTC
NA	many	10	TRBJ2-3	TRBV7-9	CASSPNTQYF	TGTGCCAGCAGCCCGAATACGCAGTATTTT
TRBD1	few	14	TRBJ1-1	TRBV5-1	CASSSGQGFTEAFF	TGCGCCAGCAGCTCGGGACAGGGGTTCACTGAAGCTTTCTTT
NA	few	13	TRBJ1-1	TRBV20-1	CSADRGGGTEAFF	TGCAGTGCTGATCGTGGGGGAGGCACTGAAGCTTTCTTT
NA	many	12	TRBJ2-5	TRBV29-1	CSVGLAEETQYF	TGCAGCGTTGGGTTAGCGGAAGAGACCCAGTACTTC
NA	NA	15	TRBJ2-5	TRBV6-6	CASSTLRVGQETQYF	TGTGCCAGCAGTACCCTCAGGGTCGGACAAGAGACCCAGTACTTC
NA	few	16	TRBJ2-7	TRBV5-1	CASRREAALGNYEQYF	TGCGCCAGCAGAAGAGAAGCGGCCCTAGGGAACTACGAGCAGTACTTC
NA	NA	14	TRBJ2-3	TRBV5-1	CAARPGPSTDTQYF	TGCGCCGCGAGGCCGGGACCGAGCACAGATACGCAGTATTTT
TRBD1	NA	14	TRBJ1-4	TRBV7-9	CASSPQGGPGKLFF	TGTGCCAGCAGCCCACAGGGGGGTCCGGGAAAACTGTTTTTT
NA	few	15	TRBJ2-7	TRBV12-3/TRBV12-4	CASSLSGRVSYEQYF	TGTGCCAGCAGTTTAAGTGGCAGGGTAAGCTACGAGCAGTACTTC
NA	few	16	TRBJ2-3	TRBV5-4	CASSFAGLGPADTQYF	TGTGCCAGCAGCTTCGCCGGTCTGGGGCCGGCAGATACGCAGTATTTT
TRBD2	many	18	TRBJ2-2	TRBV5-1	CASSPRGVAGANTGELFF	TGCGCCAGCAGCCCTCGAGGAGTAGCGGGGGCAAACACCGGGGAGCTGTTTTTT
TRBD2	few	15	TRBJ2-1	TRBV5-6	CASSLLAGEGNEQFF	TGTGCCAGCAGCTTGCTAGCGGGGGAGGGTAATGAGCAGTTCTTC
NA	NA	13	TRBJ2-3	TRBV27	CATRARATDTQYF	TGTGCCACCAGGGCCAGGGCAACAGATACGCAGTATTTT
NA	few	15	TRBJ2-2	TRBV2	CASSAVWGRTGELFF	TGTGCCAGCAGTGCCGTCTGGGGGCGGACCGGGGAGCTGTTTTTT
NA	few	13	TRBJ2-2	TRBV5-1	CASSTGQSGELFF	TGCGCCAGCAGCACCGGACAGTCAGGGGAGCTGTTTTTT
TRBD1	NA	14	TRBJ1-5	TRBV12-3/TRBV12-4	CASSGGTGTQPQHF	TGTGCCAGCAGTGGCGGGACAGGGACTCAGCCCCAGCATTTT
TRBD1	few	15	TRBJ2-7	TRBV5-1	CASTPSGTASYEQYF	TGCGCCAGCACACCTTCCGGGACAGCCTCCTACGAGCAGTACTTC
TRBD1	NA	17	TRBJ2-3	TRBV11-3	CASSLRAGGTSTDTQYF	TGTGCCAGCAGCTTAAGGGCAGGGGGCACCAGCACAGATACGCAGTATTTT
NA	few	12	TRBJ2-7	TRBV14	CASSRQTYEQYF	TGTGCCAGCAGCCGGCAGACCTACGAGCAGTACTTC
TRBD2	few	18	TRBJ2-2	TRBV7-2	CASSLVVSGRGYTGELFF	TGTGCCAGCAGCTTAGTAGTTAGCGGGCGGGGATACACCGGGGAGCTGTTTTTT
TRBD2	NA	13	TRBJ2-7	TRBV30	CACLAGGPYEQYF	TGTGCCTGCTTAGCGGGGGGCCCCTACGAGCAGTACTTC